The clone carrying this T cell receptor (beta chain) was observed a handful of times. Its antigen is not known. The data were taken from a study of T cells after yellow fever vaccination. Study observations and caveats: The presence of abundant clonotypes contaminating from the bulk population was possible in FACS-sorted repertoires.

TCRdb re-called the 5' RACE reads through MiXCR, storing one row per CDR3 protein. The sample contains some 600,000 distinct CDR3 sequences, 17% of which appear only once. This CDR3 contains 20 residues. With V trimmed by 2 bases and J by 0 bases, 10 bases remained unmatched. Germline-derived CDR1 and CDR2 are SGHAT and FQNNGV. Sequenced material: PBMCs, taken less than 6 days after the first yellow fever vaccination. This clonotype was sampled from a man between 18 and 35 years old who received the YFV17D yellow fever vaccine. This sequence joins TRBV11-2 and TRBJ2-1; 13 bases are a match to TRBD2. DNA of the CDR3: TGTGCCAGCAGCTTAAGGACTAGCGGGGGCTACCACGGCTCCTACAATGAGCAGTTCTTC. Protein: CASSLRTSGGYHGSYNEQFF. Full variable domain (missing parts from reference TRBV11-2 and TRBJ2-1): EAGVAQSPRYKIIEKRQSVAFWCNPISGHATLYWYQQILGQGPKLLIQFQNNGVVDDSQLPKDRFSAERLKGVDSTLKIQPAKLEDSAVYLCASSLRTSGGYHGSYNEQFFGPGTRLTVL.